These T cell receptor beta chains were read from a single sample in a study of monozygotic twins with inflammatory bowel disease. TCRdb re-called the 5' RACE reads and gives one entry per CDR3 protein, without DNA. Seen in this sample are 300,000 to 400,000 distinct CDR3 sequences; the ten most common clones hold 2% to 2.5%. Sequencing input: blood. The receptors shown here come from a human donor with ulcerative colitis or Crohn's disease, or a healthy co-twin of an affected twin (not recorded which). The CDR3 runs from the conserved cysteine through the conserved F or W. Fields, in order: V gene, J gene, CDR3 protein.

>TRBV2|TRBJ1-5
CASKRSYSNQPQHF
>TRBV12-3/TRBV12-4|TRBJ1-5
CASSLVSGSNQPQHF
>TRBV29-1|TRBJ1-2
CSVDSGNGYTF
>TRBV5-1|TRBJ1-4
CASSLDRAGTNEKLFF
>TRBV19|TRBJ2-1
CASSKSVRPEQFF
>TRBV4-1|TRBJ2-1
CASSQVASGRSEQFF
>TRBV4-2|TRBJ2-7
CASSQVAGTSSSNEQYF
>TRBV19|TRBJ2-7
CASSTASSYEQYF
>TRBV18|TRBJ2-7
CASSPPGLAGLRSYEQYF
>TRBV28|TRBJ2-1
CASTLDPRNYNEQFF
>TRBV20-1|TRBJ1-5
CSASTYGSGGNQPQHF
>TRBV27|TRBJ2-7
CASSFGRGGSYEQYF
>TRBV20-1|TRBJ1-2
CSARVTGSWANYGYTF
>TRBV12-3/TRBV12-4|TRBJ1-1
CASTPDGADTEAFF
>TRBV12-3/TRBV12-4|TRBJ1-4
CASSFRSPSHPLGNEKLFF
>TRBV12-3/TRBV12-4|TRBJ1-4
CASRTGNRLGEELFF
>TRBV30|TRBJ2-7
CAWSTGTRAREQYF
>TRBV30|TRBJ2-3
CAWSALDRVGDTQYF
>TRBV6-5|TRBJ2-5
CASTFTSVEGGKTQYF
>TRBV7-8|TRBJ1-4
CASSYQGLREKLFF
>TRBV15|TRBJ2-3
CATSRGTSGAIGDTQYF
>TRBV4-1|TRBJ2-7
CASSQGQGRSSYEQYF
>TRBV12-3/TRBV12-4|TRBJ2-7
CASSVGPTYEQYF
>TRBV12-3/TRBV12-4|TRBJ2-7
CASSDPLAGGRYEQYF
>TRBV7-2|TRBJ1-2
CASSLADGRLGYTF
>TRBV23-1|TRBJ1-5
CASSQGAGQGAYQPQHF
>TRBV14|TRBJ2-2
CASSQGLWRGGSGELFF
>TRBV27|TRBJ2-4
CASSHVYRGDKNIQYF
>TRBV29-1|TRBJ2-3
CSVEGGSSSTDTQYF
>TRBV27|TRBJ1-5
CASSPTGERQPQHF
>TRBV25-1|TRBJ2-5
CASSEAARETQYF
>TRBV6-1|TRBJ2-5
CASSATRETQYF
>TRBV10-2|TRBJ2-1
CASSPSSGSYNEQFF
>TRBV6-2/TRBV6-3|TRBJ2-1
CASSRQRGIYNEQFF
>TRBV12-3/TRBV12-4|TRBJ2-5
CASSLYGTGRETQYF
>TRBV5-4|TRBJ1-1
CASSLQGGPTEAFF
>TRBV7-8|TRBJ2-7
CASRLGTNSYEQYF
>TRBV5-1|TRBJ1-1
CASSLLAETEAFF
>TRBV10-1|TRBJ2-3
CASSEWASASRTDTQYF
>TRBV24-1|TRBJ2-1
CATSDFRGEQFF